This passage covers 26 T cell receptor beta chains from one sample sequenced in a study of identical twins. A single record per CDR3 protein comes from TCRdb applying MiXCR to the 5' RACE reads. The sample comprises under 300,000 distinct CDR3 sequences, about an eighth of which are singletons, and 8.8% rests with the top ten. The specimen sequenced was memory (CD45RO+) T cells sorted from blood. Receptors were obtained from a young woman in good health.

V is TRBV11-3 and J is TRBJ2-2; D is uncertain. Germline V gives CDR1 SGHNT, CDR2 YENEEA. The CDR3 length is 16 residues. Between the trimmed V and J ends, which lost 4 bases and 1 base, there was a span of 13 bases. CDR3 DNA sequence: TGTGCCAGCAGCTCGAGAAGGTCCGGGAACACCGGGGAGCTGTTTTTT. This gives the protein CASSSRRSGNTGELFF.

This chain uses TRBV30 with TRBJ2-1; 14 bases fit TRBD2. Trimming cost V 2 bases and J 10 bases; bases outside gene matches: 10. This CDR3 has 16 residues. Germline-derived CDR1 and CDR2 are GTSNPN and SVGIG (reference sequence). In DNA form, the CDR3 reads TGTGCCTGGAGTTCGGCGGGACTAGCGGGAGTGGGCGAGCAGTTCTTC. Residues: CAWSSAGLAGVGEQFF.

This clonotype appeared a few times. This chain links TRBV11-2 with TRBJ2-2; D remains unclear. Germline V gene sequence: CDR1 SGHAT, CDR2 FQNNGV. The CDR3 contains 14 residues. Trimming took 6 bases from V and 4 from J, leaving 12 bases between them. CDR3 in amino acids: CASRYAGITGELFF. Written as DNA, the CDR3 is TGTGCCAGCAGGTACGCCGGTATCACCGGGGAGCTGTTTTTT. Full variable domain (outside the CDR3, taken from reference TRBV11-2 and TRBJ2-2): EAGVAQSPRYKIIEKRQSVAFWCNPISGHATLYWYQQILGQGPKLLIQFQNNGVVDDSQLPKDRFSAERLKGVDSTLKIQPAKLEDSAVYLCASRYAGITGELFFGEGSRLTVL.

V gene TRBV11-2 combines with J gene TRBJ1-1; TRBD1 might be the D (5 bases). The CDR3 consists of 13 residues. V shed 6 bases and J shed 5 bases, with 13 bases lying between them. Germline CDR1 is SGHAT and CDR2 is FQNNGV. The CDR3 loop is CASSPQGPTEAFF. The CDR3 DNA reads TGTGCCAGCAGTCCCCAGGGACCTACTGAAGCTTTCTTT.

This clonotype was counted a few times. The chain is built from TRBV5-1 and TRBJ1-2, with 9 positions matching TRBD1. This CDR3 comprises 14 residues. Per the germline V gene, CDR1 is SGHRS and CDR2 is YFSETQ. With V trimmed by 4 bases and J by 6 bases, 7 bases remained unmatched. The CDR3 reads CASSPPDRGNGYTF. CDR3 DNA: TGCGCCAGCAGCCCCCCGGACAGGGGCAATGGCTACACCTTC.

This clonotype turned up a few times. The chain links TRBV4-1 to TRBJ2-5; weak D call: TRBD1 (5 bases). The V end lost 1 base, the J end lost 1 base, and 13 bases lay between the germline ends. Germline V lookup: CDR1 MGHRA, CDR2 YSYEKL. The CDR3 length is 16 residues. The CDR3 region has the DNA TGCGCCAGCAGCCAAGTCTCAGGGTCCCTCCAAGAGACCCAGTACTTC. It translates to CASSQVSGSLQETQYF.

This clonotype has more than one count but fewer than ten. The V and J genes are TRBV5-1 and TRBJ2-3, with D perhaps TRBD2 (6 bases). CDR1 SGHRS and CDR2 YFSETQ come from the germline V gene. V was pared by 4 bases and J by 0 bases, with 21 bases between. CDR3 length: 18 residues. The CDR3 DNA is TGCGCCAGCAGCCCGGCGCAGCCGGGAGTCCATAGCACAGATACGCAGTATTTT. The encoded protein is CASSPAQPGVHSTDTQYF.

V is TRBV28 and J is TRBJ1-2; 8 bases fit TRBD1. The CDR3 is 13 amino acids. The V gene's germline CDR1 is MDHEN and CDR2 SYDVKM. With V trimmed by 6 bases and J by 6 bases, 6 bases remained unmatched. This chain's CDR3 is CASRLSGGNGYTF. DNA for the CDR3: TGTGCCAGCAGGTTGTCAGGGGGCAATGGCTACACCTTC.

This rearrangement joins TRBV24-1 to TRBJ2-2, with 7 positions matching TRBD2. V dropped 5 bases and J dropped 3; count of bases not matched to a gene: 2. Germline V CDR1 and CDR2: KGHDR, SFDVKD. This CDR3 is 14 amino acids long. CDR3: CATSAAGDTGELFF. The CDR3 nucleotides are TGTGCCACCAGTGCCGCGGGAGACACCGGGGAGCTGTTTTTT.

This clonotype showed up just a few times. The chain joins TRBV7-2 to TRBJ2-1; no clear D gene. There are 13 residues in the CDR3. Germline V CDR1 and CDR2: SGHTA, FQGNSA. Between the trimmed V and J ends, which lost 5 bases and 9 bases, there was a span of 14 bases. CDR3 sequence reads: CASSAAGLSEQFF. In nucleotides, the CDR3 is TGTGCCAGCAGCGCGGCTGGGCTGAGTGAGCAGTTCTTC.

J is TRBJ2-7 and V is TRBV10-1; 11 nucleotides agree with TRBD2. CDR1 is WNHNN, CDR2 SYGVQD, per germline (reference sequence). This CDR3 region has 16 residues. V lost 6 bases, J lost 5 bases, and 12 bases stayed unmatched. The CDR3 DNA is TGCGCCAGCAGCGACAAACGACTAGCGGGGATCAACGAGCAGTACTTC. Translated: CASSDKRLAGINEQYF.

This clonotype has a handful of counts. V is TRBV20-1 and J is TRBJ2-7; 8 positions agree with TRBD2. CDR3 length: 14 amino acids. Germline V gives CDR1 DFQATT, CDR2 SNEGSKA (reference sequence). V lost 0 bases to trimming and J lost 4 bases; unmatched junction nucleotides: 5. The CDR3 is CSARDMGLGYEQYF. The CDR3 nucleotides read TGCAGTGCTAGAGATATGGGACTAGGTTACGAGCAGTACTTC.

This clonotype was counted at least ten times. CDR3 sequence reads: CASSQGTSNQPQHF. The DNA of the CDR3 is TGCGCCAGCAGCCAGGGAACGAGCAATCAGCCCCAGCATTTT. The V call is TRBV5-1, the J call TRBJ1-5, with D possibly TRBD1 on 5 matching bases. The CDR3 totals 14 residues. Deletions cut 4 bases from V and 1 base from J, with 9 bases between. Germline V gives CDR1 SGHRS, CDR2 YFSETQ.

The chain carries TRBV29-1 and TRBJ2-1, with D possibly TRBD2 on 5 matching bases. V was shortened by 5 bases and J by 5 bases, with 19 bases between the two germline ends. The CDR3 runs 15 residues. Germline CDR1 SQVTM, CDR2 ANQGSEA. CDR3 DNA sequence: TGCAGCGTTCTCACGGCGTACGGGGTTAACAATGAGCAGTTCTTC. Encoded protein: CSVLTAYGVNNEQFF.

The rearrangement links TRBV29-1 to TRBJ2-3; 10 bases are shared with TRBD2. J lost 2 bases, V lost 0 bases, and 5 bases had no gene match. The CDR3 runs 16 residues. Germline assignment: CDR1 SQVTM and CDR2 ANQGSEA. CDR3 in amino acids: CSVEDRLAGNTDTQYF. CDR3 DNA: TGCAGCGTTGAAGATCGACTAGCGGGCAACACAGATACGCAGTATTTT.

V and J are TRBV7-9 and TRBJ1-2; possibly TRBD1 for D (5 bases). This CDR3 is built from 16 residues. The V gene lost 0 bases and the J gene lost 7 bases, with 18 bases spanning the gap. Per germline, CDR1 SEHNR and CDR2 FQNEAQ (reference sequence). The CDR3 region is CASSLALPGGALGYTF. CDR3 nucleotides: TGTGCCAGCAGCTTAGCGTTACCAGGTGGGGCTCTTGGCTACACCTTC.

The table lists this clonotype with many counts. V usage is TRBV20-1 and J usage is TRBJ1-1; a weak D match, TRBD1 (6 bases). CDR1 and CDR2 (germline): DFQATT, SNEGSKA (reference sequence). The ends were cut back, 3 bases at V and 8 bases at J, with 10 bases in the middle. The CDR3 is 11 residues long. The CDR3 protein is CSARRTAEAFF. DNA for the CDR3: TGCAGTGCTAGGAGGACAGCCGAAGCTTTCTTT.

This clonotype was counted between two and nine times. The genes are TRBV7-9 and TRBJ2-4; TRBD2 is a possible D gene (6 bases). V lost 3 bases to trimming and J lost 4 bases, with 10 bases between them. This CDR3 has 14 amino acids. Germline loops: CDR1 SEHNR, CDR2 FQNEAQ (reference sequence). The CDR3 reads CASSFVEGKNIQYF. The CDR3, as DNA: TGTGCCAGCAGCTTTGTGGAGGGTAAAAACATTCAGTACTTC. Together with reference TRBV7-9 and TRBJ2-4, the CDR3 gives the full variable domain: DTGVSQNPRHKITKRGQNVTFRCDPISEHNRLYWYRQTLGQGPEFLTYFQNEAQLEKSRLLSDRFSAERPKGSFSTLEIQRTEQGDSAMYLCASSFVEGKNIQYFGAGTRLSVL.

The J gene is TRBJ2-7, the V gene TRBV6-4; D is unclear. The CDR3 covers 12 residues. With 10 bases removed from V and 4 bases from J, the gap between germline ends came to 14 bases. Germline V gene lookup returns CDR1 MRHNA and CDR2 SNTAGT. The CDR3 loop is CATKRGQYEQYF. As DNA, the CDR3 is TGTGCCACTAAGCGTGGGCAGTACGAGCAGTACTTC.

This clonotype appeared a few times. This chain connects TRBV7-8 to TRBJ2-1; D unclear. The CDR3 runs 16 residues. CDR1 and CDR2 (germline): SGHVS, FQNEAQ. Trimming took 5 bases from V and 4 from J, leaving 18 bases between them. CDR3 bases: TGTGCCAGCAGCCCCAGAGTGCAGATAGAATACAATGAGCAGTTCTTC. It codes for CASSPRVQIEYNEQFF.

This clonotype has a count of ten or more. For the CDR3, the DNA is TGTGCCAGCAGCGCCCGCTGGACAGGCGGCACAGATACGCAGTATTTT. As protein: CASSARWTGGTDTQYF. The chain carries TRBV7-9 and TRBJ2-3, with 7 bases identical to TRBD1. This CDR3 is built from 16 residues. Germline CDR1 SEHNR, CDR2 FQNEAQ (reference sequence). Trimming at V came to 5 bases and at J to 1 base, leaving 9 bases not matched to a gene. Looking up the rest from reference TRBV7-9 and TRBJ2-3 gives the full variable domain: DTGVSQNPRHKITKRGQNVTFRCDPISEHNRLYWYRQTLGQGPEFLTYFQNEAQLEKSRLLSDRFSAERPKGSFSTLEIQRTEQGDSAMYLCASSARWTGGTDTQYFGPGTRLTVL.

The sample holds many counts of this clonotype. V usage is TRBV10-2 and J usage is TRBJ2-1, with D possibly being TRBD1 or TRBD2 (5 bases each). The CDR3 extends over 16 amino acids. Trimming shortened V by 4 bases and J by 9 bases, and 22 bases separated the two germline ends. Per the germline V gene, CDR1 is WSHSY and CDR2 is SAAADI. CDR3 amino acids: CASSGGPRLGSSEQFF. CDR3 sequence (DNA): TGCGCCAGCAGTGGGGGACCCCGTTTGGGTAGCAGTGAGCAGTTCTTC.

The chain uses TRBV19 and TRBJ2-7; D is unclear. Looked up from germline, CDR1 is LNHDA and CDR2 is SQIVND (reference sequence). Trimming stripped 10 bases from V and 2 bases from J, with 15 bases between. The CDR3 covers 13 residues. The CDR3 region is CATAEPPTYEQYF. CDR3 nucleotide sequence: TGTGCCACCGCGGAGCCGCCCACCTACGAGCAGTACTTC.

This chain uses TRBV7-3 with TRBJ1-1; maybe TRBD1 (6 bases). V lost 4 bases and J lost 4, with 13 bases in between. Germline assignment: CDR1 SGHTA and CDR2 FQGTGA. The CDR3 totals 14 residues. The CDR3 reads CASSSQPDSTEAFF. DNA of the CDR3: TGTGCCAGCAGCTCACAACCGGACAGCACTGAAGCTTTCTTT.

The chain uses TRBV20-1 and TRBJ2-1; a weak D match, TRBD2 (7 bases). V lost 2 bases to trimming and J lost 7 bases, with 15 bases between them. Germline V CDR1 and CDR2: DFQATT, SNEGSKA (reference sequence). The CDR3 loop spans 14 amino acids. CDR3 nucleotide sequence: TGCAGTGCTAGACTGGGGGGGGGGCCAAATGAGCAGTTCTTC. Translation gives CSARLGGGPNEQFF.

This clonotype was observed many times. The chain couples TRBV12-3 or TRBV12-4 to TRBJ2-7; maybe TRBD1 (6 bases). This CDR3 region has 14 residues. V was trimmed by 3 bases and J by 0 bases, leaving 9 bases between them. This chain's CDR3 is CASSFMGASYEQYF. DNA for the CDR3: TGTGCCAGCAGTTTTATGGGGGCCTCCTACGAGCAGTACTTC.